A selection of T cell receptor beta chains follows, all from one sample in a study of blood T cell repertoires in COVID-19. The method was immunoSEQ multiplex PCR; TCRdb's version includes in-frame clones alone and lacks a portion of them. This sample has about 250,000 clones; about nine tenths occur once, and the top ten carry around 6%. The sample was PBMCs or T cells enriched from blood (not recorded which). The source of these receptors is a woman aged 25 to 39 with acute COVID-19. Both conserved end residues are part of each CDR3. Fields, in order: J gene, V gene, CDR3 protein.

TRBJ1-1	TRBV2	CASSLRQGKNTEAFF
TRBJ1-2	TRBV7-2	CASSTGQGLDGYTF
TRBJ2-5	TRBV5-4	CASSPQGGGQETQYF
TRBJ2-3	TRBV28	CASSFSVAGRDTQYF
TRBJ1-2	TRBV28	CASTYPAGEYGYTF
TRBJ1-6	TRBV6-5	CASSRDRFNNSPLHF
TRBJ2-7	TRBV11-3	CASSSRQGANRYEQYF
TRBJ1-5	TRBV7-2	CASSLRQGANQPQHF
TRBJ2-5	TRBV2	CASSDLEGGVETQYF
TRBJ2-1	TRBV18	CASSPQSGGYYNEQFF
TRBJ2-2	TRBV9	CASRSEQGHRELFF
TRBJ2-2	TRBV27	CASRLAGDTGELFF
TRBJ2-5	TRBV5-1	CASSLPGQQETQYF
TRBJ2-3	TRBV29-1	CSVDVGGTDTQYF
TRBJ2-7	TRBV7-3	CASGPSGGAPYEQYF
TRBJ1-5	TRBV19	CASSIGRERQPQHF
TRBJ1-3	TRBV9	CASSVRQVSGNTIYF
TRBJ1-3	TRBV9	CASSDDRGQLSGNTIYF
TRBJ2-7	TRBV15	CATSRALAGSYEQYF
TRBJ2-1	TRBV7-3	CASSLLGLAGHNEQFF
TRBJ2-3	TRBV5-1	CASSLQPTGGLDTQYF
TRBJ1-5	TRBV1	CTSSPRSSRQGTNRQPQHF
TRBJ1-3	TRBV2	CASRPRVSGSGNTIYF
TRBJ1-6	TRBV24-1	CATSQGANSPLHF
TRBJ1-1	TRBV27	CASSLSYRRMNTEAFF
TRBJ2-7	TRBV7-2	CASSLEGAGVYEQYF
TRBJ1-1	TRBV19	CASKTGEGANTEAFF
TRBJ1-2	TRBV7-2	CASSVGHAPGYTF
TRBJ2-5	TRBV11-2	CASSLLAGGEETQYF
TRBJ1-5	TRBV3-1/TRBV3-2	CASSLGVNQPQHF
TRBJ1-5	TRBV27	CASSPRDRNNQPQHF
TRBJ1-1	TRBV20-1	CSASPVFSTEAFF
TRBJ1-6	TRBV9	CASSAPGTGAGESPLHF
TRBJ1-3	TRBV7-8	CASSLVGGAPGNTIYF